This T cell receptor (beta chain) was captured by sequencing in a study of blood T cell repertoires in COVID-19. Study summary: PBMCs, B-cell-depleted T cells, or T cells provided the cDNA or gDNA that made up the material.

V was cut by 5 bases and J by 5 bases, with 21 bases left in between. Germline assignment: CDR1 SGHTA and CDR2 FQGNSA. This CDR3 spans 17 amino acids. Clones were read by immunoSEQ multiplex PCR, and TCRdb kept only the in-frame ones, dropping some. The sample lists about 130,000 clones; about four fifths were seen once. Sample: peripheral blood. This rearrangement joins TRBV7-2 to TRBJ2-2; possibly TRBD1 for D (7 bases). The clonotype comes from a woman between 45 and 60 years old with acute or convalescent COVID-19. The CDR3 region has the DNA TGTGCCAGCAGCCCTTCTGCGGTGGAGGGGGCAACCGGGGAGCTGTTTTTT. Translated: CASSPSAVEGATGELFF.